Listed here are 12 T cell receptor beta chains from one sample, sequenced in a study of Graves' ophthalmopathy and Graves' hyperthyroidism. Amplified TCR beta CDR3 regions were obtained using RNA transcripts as template. First-round RT-PCR used HTBI primers; second-round multiplex PCR followed. One entry per CDR3 protein, called by TCRdb with MiXCR from the multiplex PCR reads. The sample carries 300,000 to 400,000 distinct CDR3 sequences, about a sixth recorded once. Sequencing input: peripheral blood. The receptors stem from an adult woman with stable Graves' hyperthyroidism.

The V gene is TRBV30, the J gene TRBJ2-7, with D perhaps TRBD1 (7 bases). The ends were cut back, 0 bases at V and 1 base at J, with 16 bases in the middle. The germline CDR1 and CDR2 sequences are GTSNPN and SVGIG (reference sequence). The CDR3 length is 16 residues. The CDR3 DNA sequence: TGTGCCTGGAGTGTACCCGGGCAGGGGGGATCCTACGAGCAGTACTTC. It yields the protein CAWSVPGQGGSYEQYF.

This clonotype occurred many times. The chain carries TRBV28 and TRBJ1-5; 8 nucleotides align to TRBD1. The length of the CDR3 is 15 residues. J was trimmed by 10 bases and V by 2 bases; bases with no gene match: 10. Germline V gene sequence: CDR1 MDHEN, CDR2 SYDVKM. Here the CDR3 DNA reads TGTGCCAGCAGTTTAGGGACAGGTCAATCTCATCCCCAGCATTTT. Amino acid sequence: CASSLGTGQSHPQHF.

This sequence joins TRBV28 and TRBJ2-5; 8 bases are a match to TRBD2. The CDR3 totals 16 residues. The germline gives CDR1 MDHEN, CDR2 SYDVKM. With V trimmed by 3 bases and J by 4 bases, 10 bases remained unmatched. The CDR3 nucleotides read TGTGCCAGCAGTTTTTGGATAGCGAGCGGGGGAGAGACCCAGTACTTC. Protein product: CASSFWIASGGETQYF.

In its sample, this clonotype was seen many times. The gene calls are TRBV2 and TRBJ1-2, with D unclear. Germline loops: CDR1 SNHLY, CDR2 FYNNEI. V lost 4 bases and J lost 7, with 7 bases in between. The CDR3 extends over 11 amino acids. As DNA, the CDR3 is TGTGCCAGCAGTGTCGGCGCTGGCTACACCTTC. Its protein is CASSVGAGYTF.

This clonotype was picked up many times. The chain carries TRBV6-5 and TRBJ1-2, with 10 bases fitting TRBD1. Per the germline V gene, CDR1 is MNHEY and CDR2 is SVGAGI. CDR3 length: 14 amino acids. Trimming cost V 5 bases and J 8 bases; bases outside gene matches: 8. Here the CDR3 reads CASSRRDRGSGYTF. In DNA form, the CDR3 reads TGTGCCAGCAGTCGCCGGGACAGGGGAAGCGGCTACACCTTC.

The sample holds many counts of this clonotype. CDR3 DNA: TGTGCCAGCACACAGGAAACGTTAGGAAACACCATATATTTT. Amino acids: CASTQETLGNTIYF. The chain joins TRBV28 to TRBJ1-3, with D possibly TRBD1 on 5 matching bases. Deletions cut 7 bases from V and 4 bases from J, with 14 bases between. There are 14 residues in the CDR3. The germline gives CDR1 MDHEN, CDR2 SYDVKM.

At least ten counts were recorded for this clonotype. The chain links TRBV20-1 to TRBJ1-2, with TRBD1 as a possible D gene (5 bases). Deletions cut 3 bases from V and 5 bases from J, with 16 bases between. CDR1 and CDR2 (germline): DFQATT, SNEGSKA (reference sequence). CDR3 length: 14 amino acids. The CDR3 loop reads CSASHGGGRYGYTF. The CDR3 DNA reads as TGCAGTGCTAGCCACGGGGGGGGGAGATATGGCTACACCTTC.

This clonotype has ten or more counts. This chain connects TRBV2 to TRBJ2-5; TRBD1 agrees at 7 bases. Unmatched junction bases numbered 2, after V lost 8 bases and J lost 5 bases. The CDR3 loop spans 11 amino acids. CDR1 is SNHLY, CDR2 FYNNEI, per germline. CDR3 sequence (DNA): TGTGCCAGCCTCAGGGGGGAGACCCAGTACTTC. Amino acids: CASLRGETQYF.

This clonotype has a count of ten or more. The rearrangement links TRBV20-1 to TRBJ1-5, with D uncertain. Trimming removed 3 bases at V and 0 bases at J, with 15 bases between. The CDR3 has 16 amino acids. Germline V gene lookup returns CDR1 DFQATT and CDR2 SNEGSKA (reference sequence). CDR3 sequence: CSASRDAGGSNQPQHF. The CDR3 bases are TGCAGTGCTAGCCGAGACGCCGGTGGTAGCAATCAGCCCCAGCATTTT.

This clonotype was found many times. Given the absence of the conserved phenylalanine or tryptophan at the CDR3 end, a read error is likely. CDR3 nucleotides: TGTGCCTGGAGTGTAGCTATATTGGGGCAGGGGGCAGCTTTCCTT. As protein: CAWSVAILGQGAAFL. The chain uses TRBV30 and TRBJ1-1, with 8 positions matching TRBD1. This CDR3 has 15 residues. Trimming at V came to 0 bases and at J to 10 bases, leaving 13 bases not matched to a gene. The germline CDR1 and CDR2 sequences are GTSNPN and SVGIG (reference sequence).

This clonotype came up once. The chain has TRBV12-3 or TRBV12-4 and TRBJ2-7; D remains unclear. With 1 base removed from V and 5 bases from J, the gap between germline ends came to 6 bases. The CDR3 extends over 12 amino acids. This CDR3 is CASSLGRHEQYF. DNA of the CDR3: TGTGCCAGCAGTTTAGGACGCCACGAGCAGTACTTC.

This clonotype was seen repeatedly, ten times or more. The CDR3 region is CATSNGGRSSPLHF. The CDR3 bases are TGTGCCACCAGCAACGGGGGGCGAAGTTCACCCCTCCACTTT. This rearrangement joins TRBV15 to TRBJ1-6, with D tentatively TRBD1 (6 bases). Trimming took 4 bases from V and 9 from J, leaving 13 bases between them. Germline lookup yields CDR1 LNHNV and CDR2 YYDKDF (reference sequence). This CDR3 is 14 amino acids long.